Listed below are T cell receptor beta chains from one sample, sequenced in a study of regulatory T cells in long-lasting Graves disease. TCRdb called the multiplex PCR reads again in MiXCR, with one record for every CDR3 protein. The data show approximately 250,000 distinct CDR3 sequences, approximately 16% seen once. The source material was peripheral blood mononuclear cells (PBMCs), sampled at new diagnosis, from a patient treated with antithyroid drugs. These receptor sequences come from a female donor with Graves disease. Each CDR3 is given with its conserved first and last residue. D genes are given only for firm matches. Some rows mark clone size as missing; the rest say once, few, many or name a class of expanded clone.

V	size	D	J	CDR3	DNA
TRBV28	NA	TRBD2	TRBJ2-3	CASSFHLTSGDTDTQYF	TGTGCCAGCAGTTTCCACCTGACTAGCGGGGACACAGATACGCAGTATTTT
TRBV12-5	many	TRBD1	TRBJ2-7	CASGLVRPGGFEQYF	TGTGCTAGTGGTTTGGTACGCCCAGGGGGCTTCGAGCAGTACTTC
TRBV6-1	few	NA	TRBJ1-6	CASSEGTVYNSPLHF	TGTGCCAGCAGTGAAGGGACAGTATATAATTCACCCCTCCACTTT
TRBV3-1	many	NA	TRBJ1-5	CASSSPGQPQHF	TGTGCCAGCAGCTCTCCTGGCCAGCCCCAGCATTTT
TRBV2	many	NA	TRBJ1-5	CASSDGGDGNQPQHF	TGTGCCAGCAGTGACGGGGGAGATGGCAATCAGCCCCAGCATTTT
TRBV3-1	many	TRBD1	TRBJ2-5	CASSLTGTEETQYF	TGTGCCAGCAGCCTTACCGGGACAGAAGAGACCCAGTACTTC
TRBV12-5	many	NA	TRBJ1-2	CASGFSGTYGYTF	TGTGCTAGTGGTTTCTCAGGGACCTATGGCTACACCTTC
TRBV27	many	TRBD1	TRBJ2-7	CASSPGQGVDEQYF	TGTGCCAGCAGTCCGGGACAGGGTGTCGACGAGCAGTACTTC
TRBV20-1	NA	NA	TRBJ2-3	CSASWAFDTFSTDTQYF	TGCAGTGCTAGCTGGGCTTTCGACACGTTTAGCACAGATACGCAGTATTTT
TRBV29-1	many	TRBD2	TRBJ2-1	CSVGLAGGVGGEQFF	TGCAGCGTGGGACTAGCGGGAGGGGTAGGTGGTGAGCAGTTCTTC
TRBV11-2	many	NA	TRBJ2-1	CASSLSTYNEQFF	TGTGCCAGCAGCTTATCCACGTACAATGAGCAGTTCTTC
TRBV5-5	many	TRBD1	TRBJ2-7	CASSSPGQRGYEQYF	TGTGCCAGCAGCTCGCCGGGACAGAGAGGCTACGAGCAGTACTTC
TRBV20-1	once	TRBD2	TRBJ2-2	CSARDAISGTTGELFF	TGCAGTGCTAGAGATGCGATTAGCGGGACCACCGGGGAGCTGTTTTTT
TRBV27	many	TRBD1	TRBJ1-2	CASRRTGDYGYTF	TGTGCCAGCCGGAGGACAGGGGACTATGGCTACACCTTC
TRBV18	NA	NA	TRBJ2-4	CASSPATGPSGIQYF	TGTGCCAGCTCACCAGCAACAGGGCCCTCGGGCATTCAGTACTTC
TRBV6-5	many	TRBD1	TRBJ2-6	CASSYGGQISGANVLTF	TGTGCCAGCAGTTACGGGGGACAGATCTCTGGGGCCAACGTCCTGACTTTC
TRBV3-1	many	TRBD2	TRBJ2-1	CASSQAPGGGYNEQFF	TGTGCCAGCAGCCAAGCCCCGGGAGGGGGGTACAATGAGCAGTTCTTC
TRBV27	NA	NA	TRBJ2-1	CATSHRGSSYNEQFF	TGTGCCACCTCCCACCGGGGTTCCTCCTACAATGAGCAGTTCTTC
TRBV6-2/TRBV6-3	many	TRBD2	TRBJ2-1	CASSLERDPRYNEQFF	TGTGCCAGCAGTTTGGAGCGGGATCCCCGTTACAATGAGCAGTTCTTC
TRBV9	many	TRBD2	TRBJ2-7	CASSAGLAGGLYEQYF	TGTGCCAGCAGCGCCGGACTAGCGGGAGGACTCTACGAGCAGTACTTC
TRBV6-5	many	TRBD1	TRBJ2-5	CASSYRDSKETQYF	TGTGCCAGCAGTTACCGGGACAGCAAAGAGACCCAGTACTTC
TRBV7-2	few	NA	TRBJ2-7	CASSLADGAGEQYF	TGTGCCAGCAGCTTAGCCGATGGGGCGGGGGAGCAGTACTTC
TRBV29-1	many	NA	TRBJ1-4	CSVERHATNEKLFF	TGCAGCGTTGAAAGACACGCAACTAATGAAAAACTGTTTTTT
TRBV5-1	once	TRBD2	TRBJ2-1	CASSWGASGSSYNEQFF	TGCGCCAGCAGTTGGGGGGCTAGCGGGAGTTCCTACAATGAGCAGTTCTTC
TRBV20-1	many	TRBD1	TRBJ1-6	CSAPTDRDNSPLHF	TGCAGTGCCCCTACGGACAGGGACAATTCACCCCTCCACTTT
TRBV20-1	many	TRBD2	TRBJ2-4	CSARGLAAKNIQYF	TGCAGTGCTAGGGGACTAGCGGCCAAAAACATTCAGTACTTC
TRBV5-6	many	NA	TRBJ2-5	CASSLGPPTETQYF	TGTGCCAGCAGCTTGGGTCCTCCGACGGAGACCCAGTACTTC